This TCR beta chain was identified during a study of blood T cell repertoires in COVID-19. V lost 5 bases and J lost 2; bases outside the gene matches: 8. The CDR3 contains 16 residues. The germline gives CDR1 SGHAT, CDR2 FQNNGV. TCRdb keeps only in-frame clones here, not all; method: immunoSEQ multiplex PCR. Here the sample spans some 150,000 clones, 65% to 90% being singletons. Participants, about 18 to 95 years old, spanned 25 or so US areas. The chain has TRBV11-2 and TRBJ2-5; 10 bases line up with TRBD2. This clonotype originated in a man in his forties or fifties who had recovered from COVID-19. Sequences were obtained from PBMCs or T cells enriched from blood (not recorded which). The CDR3 DNA reads TGTGCCAGCAGCCAGGGTAGCGGGGGGTTACAAGAGACCCAGTACTTC. The encoded protein is CASSQGSGGLQETQYF.